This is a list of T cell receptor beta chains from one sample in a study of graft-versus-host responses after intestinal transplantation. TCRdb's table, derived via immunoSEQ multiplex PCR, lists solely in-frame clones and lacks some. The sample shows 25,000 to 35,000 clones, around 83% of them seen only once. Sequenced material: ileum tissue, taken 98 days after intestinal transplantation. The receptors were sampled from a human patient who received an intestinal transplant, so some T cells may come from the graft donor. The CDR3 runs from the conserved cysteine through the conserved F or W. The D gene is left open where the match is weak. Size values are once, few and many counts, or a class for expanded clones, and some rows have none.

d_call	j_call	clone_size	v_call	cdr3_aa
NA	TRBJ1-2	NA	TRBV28	CASREWDGNYGYTF
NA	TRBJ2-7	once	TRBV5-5	CASTRNYEQYF
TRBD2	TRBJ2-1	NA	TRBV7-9	CASSPGLAGARYNEQFF
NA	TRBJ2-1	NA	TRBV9	CASSVGPGYDNEQFF
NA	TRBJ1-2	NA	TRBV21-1	CASIQTGGYTF
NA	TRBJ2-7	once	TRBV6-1	CASSEESGDYEQYF
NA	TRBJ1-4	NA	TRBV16	CASSQRGGWNEKLFF
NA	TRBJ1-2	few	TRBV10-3	CAIKDRPNYGYTF
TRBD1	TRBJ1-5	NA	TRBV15	CATSRTGYQPQHF
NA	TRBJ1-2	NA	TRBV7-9	CASSPFGANYGYTF
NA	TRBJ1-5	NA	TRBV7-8	CASSLDVNQPQHF
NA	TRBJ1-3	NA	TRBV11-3	CASTPTGGNTIYF
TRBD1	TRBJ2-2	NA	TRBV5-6	CASSLGQGFTGELFF
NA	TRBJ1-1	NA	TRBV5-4	CASSSEAVEAFF
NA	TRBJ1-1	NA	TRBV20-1	CSARRLRGAFF
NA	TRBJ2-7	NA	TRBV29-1	CSVEYGSKPYEQYF
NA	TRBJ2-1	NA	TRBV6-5	CASSPGRGYNEQFF
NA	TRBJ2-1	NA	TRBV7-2	CASSFGLVGSYNEQFF
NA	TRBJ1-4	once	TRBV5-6	CASSLFRGQRHEKLFF
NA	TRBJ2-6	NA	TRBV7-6	CASSRGGGTDSGPGANVLTF
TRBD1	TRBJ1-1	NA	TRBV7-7	CASSLGTGTEAFF
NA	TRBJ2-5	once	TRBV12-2	CASRLTAGGRPQYF
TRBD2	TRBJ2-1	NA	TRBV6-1	CASRSRGGRYNEQFF
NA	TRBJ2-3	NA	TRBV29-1	CSVEVVLVGQGTAGDTQYF
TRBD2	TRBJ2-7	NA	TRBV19	CASSGGGAYEQYF
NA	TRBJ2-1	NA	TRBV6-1	CVAGYNEQFF
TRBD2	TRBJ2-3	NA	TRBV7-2	CASSRGQGRVTDTQYF
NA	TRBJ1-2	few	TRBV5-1	CASSYEGANYGYTF
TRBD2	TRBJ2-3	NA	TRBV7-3	CASSLGLAVGPLADTQYF
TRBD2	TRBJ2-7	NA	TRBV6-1	CASNSGGAGYEQYF
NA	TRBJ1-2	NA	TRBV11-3	CASSLEGYRTTNYGYTF
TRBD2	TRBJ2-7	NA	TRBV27	CASSWDYRSYEQYF
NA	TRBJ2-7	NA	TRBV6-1	CASSGQLLGEQYF
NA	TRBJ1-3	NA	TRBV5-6	CASSLGRVSGNTIYF
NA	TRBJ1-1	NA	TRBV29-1	CSATWGRNTEAFF
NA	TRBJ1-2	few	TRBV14	CASSPGGALYGYTF
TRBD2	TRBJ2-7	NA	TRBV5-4	CASSLKRGEGVEQYF
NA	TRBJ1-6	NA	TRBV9	CASSADSGHNSPLHF
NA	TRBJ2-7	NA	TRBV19	CASSLTGPGEQYF
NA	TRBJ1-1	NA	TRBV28	CASSPIGPGSPEAFF
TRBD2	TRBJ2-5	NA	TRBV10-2	CASSGTSGAAQYF
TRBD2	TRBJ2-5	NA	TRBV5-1	CASSWGLAGEETQYF
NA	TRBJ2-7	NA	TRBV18	CASSPRQDYEQYF
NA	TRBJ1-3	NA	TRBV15	CATSPFMGSGNTIYF
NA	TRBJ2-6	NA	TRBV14	CASSPAGRLTNVLTF
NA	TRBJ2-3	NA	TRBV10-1	CASSDDGYTDTQYF
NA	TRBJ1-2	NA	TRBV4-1	CASSQDRGNYGYTF
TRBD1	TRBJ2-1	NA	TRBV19	CASNDRGSYNEQFF
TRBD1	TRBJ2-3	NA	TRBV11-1	CASSKDRNTQYF
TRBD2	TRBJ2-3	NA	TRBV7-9	CASRQGLADTDTQYF
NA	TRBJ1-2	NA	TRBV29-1	CSSREPNYGYTF
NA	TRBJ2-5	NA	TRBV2	CASSELVRSETQYF
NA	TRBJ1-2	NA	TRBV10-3	CAAAPSGEFYGYTF